This T cell receptor beta chain came from a study of blood T cell repertoires in COVID-19 (dated by TCRdb to about 2020). As for the study more broadly: Samples covering the acute and convalescent phases of COVID-19 were provided by collaborators in the United States, Italy and Spain. The samples were drawn from two sources: the first 160 participants of the ongoing ImmuneRACE study, and over 950 subjects contributed by 6 global collaborators. The sample metadata nearly always contained a de-identified subject ID, COVID-19 status, age in years and sex. Deeply sampled blood TCRbeta repertoires from subjects exposed to, actively infected with, or recovered from COVID-19 were included in the dataset. HLA class I and class II types, where available, came from metadata supplied by the sample provider rather than from assay-based typing. A freely available public database, intended as a resource for researchers studying the immune response to SARS-CoV-2, is where the repertoires were released. The prospective study material was composed of cDNA or gDNA derived from T cells, B-cell-depleted T cells, or PBMCs.

CDR1 and CDR2 were assigned from the germline V gene as MNHEY and SVGEGT. Taken from cysteine to phenylalanine, the CDR3 has 12 residues. The retained sequence is limited to the CDR3, 36 bases, with the frame set at the first base. Trimming costs V 5 bases and J 4 bases, and their ends lie 5 bases apart. TCRbeta CDR3 regions were amplified from genomic DNA using the immunoSEQ Assay, a bias-controlled multiplex PCR. In the original analysis: The number of nucleated cells in each sample was estimated by amplification of reference gene primers within the assay. To quantify the absolute abundance of each unique TCRbeta CDR3 rearrangement, sequence reads were collapsed and filtered. Productive Simpson clonality was computed per sample as the square root of Simpson's diversity index over productive rearrangements. TCRdb took this table from immuneACCESS and kept in-frame rearrangements with V and J called. Such tables lack part of the clones; where checked against another copy, unresolved V genes explain under half of the gap, and the rest is unexplained. For V, J and clone size, that table is used; D and trimming come from the DNA. The sample table contains about 180,000 clones; only one count was recorded for roughly nine tenths of them. Less than 25% of the sample is taken by the ten largest.

The collaborating institutions used their own protocols to collect whole blood in K2EDTA tubes. For TCRbeta analysis, collaborators shipped samples in one of three forms: frozen whole blood, isolated PBMCs, or DNA extracted from either of those sample types. Paper-wide results and their limitations: Clinical and demographic metadata were provided uncurated, with the amount varying by source and participant.

About this clone: The specificity of this receptor is unknown. One base away there is no much larger clone; base qualities are not given.

The specimen was peripheral blood. This clonotype was sampled from a man between 65 and 79 years old with active or convalescent COVID-19. Rearrangement joined TRBV6-2 or TRBV6-3 to TRBJ2-2; confidence is insufficient to name the D gene. The DNA sequence is as follows: TGTGCCAGCAGTAGACTCACCGGGGAGCTGTTTTTT. It translates to CASSRLTGELFF.